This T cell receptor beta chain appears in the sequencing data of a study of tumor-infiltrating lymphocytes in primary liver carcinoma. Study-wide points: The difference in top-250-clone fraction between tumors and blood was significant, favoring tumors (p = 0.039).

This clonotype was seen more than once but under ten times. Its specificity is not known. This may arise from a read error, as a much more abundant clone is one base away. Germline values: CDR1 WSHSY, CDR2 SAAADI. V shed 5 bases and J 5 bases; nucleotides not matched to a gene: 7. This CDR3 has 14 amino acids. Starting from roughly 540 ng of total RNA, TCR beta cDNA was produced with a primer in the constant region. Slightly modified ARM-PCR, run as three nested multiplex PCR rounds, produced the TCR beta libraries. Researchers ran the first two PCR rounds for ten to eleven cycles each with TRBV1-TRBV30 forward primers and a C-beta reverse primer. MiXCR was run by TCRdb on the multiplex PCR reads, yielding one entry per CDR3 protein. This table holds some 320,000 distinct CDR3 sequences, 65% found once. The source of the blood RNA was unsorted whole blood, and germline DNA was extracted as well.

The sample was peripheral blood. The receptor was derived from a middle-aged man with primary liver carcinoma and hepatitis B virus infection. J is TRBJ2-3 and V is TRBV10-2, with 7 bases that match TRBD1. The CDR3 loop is CASSQTGRGDTQYF. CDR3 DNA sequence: TGCGCCAGCAGTCAGACAGGGCGTGGAGATACGCAGTATTTT.